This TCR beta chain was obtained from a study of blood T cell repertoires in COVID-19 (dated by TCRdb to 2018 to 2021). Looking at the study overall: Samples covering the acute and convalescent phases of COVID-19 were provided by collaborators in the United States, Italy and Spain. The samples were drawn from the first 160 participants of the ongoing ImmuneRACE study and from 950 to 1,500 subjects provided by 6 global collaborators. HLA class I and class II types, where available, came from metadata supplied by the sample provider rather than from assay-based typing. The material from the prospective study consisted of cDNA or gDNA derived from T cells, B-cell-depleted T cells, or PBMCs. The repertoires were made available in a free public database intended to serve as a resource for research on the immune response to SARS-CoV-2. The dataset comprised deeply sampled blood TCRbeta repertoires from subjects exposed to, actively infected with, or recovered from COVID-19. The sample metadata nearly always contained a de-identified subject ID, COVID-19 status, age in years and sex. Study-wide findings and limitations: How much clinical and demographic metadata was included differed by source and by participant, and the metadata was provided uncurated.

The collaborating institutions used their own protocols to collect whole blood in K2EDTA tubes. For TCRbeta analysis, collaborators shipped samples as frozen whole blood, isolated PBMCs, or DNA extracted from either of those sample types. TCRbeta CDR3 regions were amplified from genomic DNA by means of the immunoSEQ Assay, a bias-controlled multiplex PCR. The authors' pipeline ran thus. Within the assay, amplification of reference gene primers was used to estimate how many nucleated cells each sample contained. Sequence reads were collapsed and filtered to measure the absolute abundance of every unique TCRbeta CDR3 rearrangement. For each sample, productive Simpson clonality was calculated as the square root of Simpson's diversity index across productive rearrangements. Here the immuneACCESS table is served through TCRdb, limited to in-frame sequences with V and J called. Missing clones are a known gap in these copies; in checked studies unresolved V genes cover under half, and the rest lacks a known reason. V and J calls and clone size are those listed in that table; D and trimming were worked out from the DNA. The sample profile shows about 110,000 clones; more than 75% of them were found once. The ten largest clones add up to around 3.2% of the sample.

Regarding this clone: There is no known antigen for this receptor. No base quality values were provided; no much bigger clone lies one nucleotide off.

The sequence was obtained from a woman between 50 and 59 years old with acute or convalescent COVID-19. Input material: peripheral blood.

In nucleotide form, the sequence is TGTGCCAGCAGCCCCCCGGGGACCCAGTACTTC. Its protein reads: CASSPPGTQYF. The V and J segments used are TRBV2 and TRBJ2-5, with an unclear D gene assignment. The germline V gene provides CDR1 SNHLY and CDR2 FYNNEI. Inclusive of the bounding cysteine and phenylalanine, the CDR3 is 11 residues long. The sequence is cut down to CDR3 DNA, 33 bases in frame from base 1. Trimming costs V 6 bases and J 7 bases, and their ends lie 9 bases apart.